Below are 9 T cell receptor beta chains sequenced from a single sample in a study of blood T cell dynamics during melanoma immunotherapy. Time point in this sample: pre-treatment baseline. Only in-frame clones appear in the TCRdb table, and some are missing; sequencing was by immunoSEQ multiplex PCR. The table shows several thousand clones, with roughly 77% occurring only once. Material: blood, obtained from a patient treated with checkpoint blockade. The receptors shown here come from a human donor with melanoma.

The chain combines TRBV9 with TRBJ2-3; D perhaps matches TRBD2 (7 bases). The CDR3 spans 15 residues. The V gene lost 1 base and the J gene lost 2 bases, with 11 bases spanning the gap. The germline CDR1 and CDR2 sequences are SGDLS and YYNGEE. This CDR3 reads CASSVSAGATDTQYF. In nucleotides, the CDR3 is TGTGCCAGCAGCGTATCCGCGGGGGCCACAGATACGCAGTATTTT.

The V gene is TRBV30, the J gene TRBJ2-7, with TRBD1 matching 8 bases. Germline loops: CDR1 GTSNPN, CDR2 SVGIG (reference sequence). The CDR3 has 14 residues. Trimming removed 3 bases from V and 2 bases from J; junction bases left unmatched: 6. CDR3 protein: CAWRGAGGPYEQYF. In DNA, the CDR3 is TGTGCCTGGAGGGGGGCAGGGGGCCCCTACGAGCAGTACTTC.

The gene calls are TRBV11-3 and TRBJ2-2; D ambiguous. This CDR3 comprises 14 residues. Trimming took off 5 bases at V and 0 bases at J, with 7 bases between the two ends. Germline loops: CDR1 SGHNT, CDR2 YENEEA. The DNA of the CDR3 is TGTGCCAGCAGCCTGACAACGAACACCGGGGAGCTGTTTTTT. Its translation is CASSLTTNTGELFF.

The chain employs TRBV28 and TRBJ2-1, with unresolved D. The CDR3 has 12 amino acids. The V end lost 7 bases, the J end lost 9 bases, and 13 bases lay between the germline ends. Germline assignment: CDR1 MDHEN and CDR2 SYDVKM. The CDR3 DNA reads TGTGCCAGCACCCTTTCTGTAGGTGAGCAGTTCTTC. Translated, it gives CASTLSVGEQFF.

The chain carries TRBV18 and TRBJ1-2; 7 bases match TRBD1. There are 13 residues in the CDR3. Germline CDR1 reads KGHSH; CDR2 reads LQKENI. V lost 4 bases, J lost 6 bases, and 5 bases stayed unmatched. The CDR3 region is CASSLDRIHGYTF. The CDR3 DNA reads TGTGCCAGCTCACTGGACAGGATTCATGGCTACACCTTC.

This chain links TRBV5-1 with TRBJ1-3, with D unresolved. V was pared by 0 bases and J by 0 bases, with 10 bases between. Germline V gene sequence: CDR1 SGHRS, CDR2 YFSETQ. The CDR3 length is 16 residues. The CDR3 DNA reads TGCGCCAGCAGCTTGGCCGCGGGGAGCTCTGGAAACACCATATATTTT. It specifies CASSLAAGSSGNTIYF.

As concerns this clone: The junction departs from the called germline gene at one end, perhaps through a read error. V usage is TRBV5-6 and J usage is TRBJ2-4, with TRBD1 matching over 8 bases. The CDR3 covers 13 residues. The germline gives CDR1 SGHDT, CDR2 YYEEEE. CDR3 DNA: TGTGCCAGCAGCTTGGGCTCGGACAGGGCGGTGAACTTC. This encodes CASSLGSDRAVNF.

Here the CDR3 reads CATKTRGRQETQYF. The CDR3 DNA reads as TGTGCCACGAAGACCAGGGGACGCCAAGAGACCCAGTACTTC. The chain uses TRBV19 and TRBJ2-5, with D maybe TRBD1 (6 bases). The CDR3 extends over 14 amino acids. The germline gives CDR1 LNHDA, CDR2 SQIVND (reference sequence). The germline V and J ends were trimmed by 10 bases and 1 base, with 16 bases remaining between them.

The chain couples TRBV19 to TRBJ1-5; tentative D call: TRBD1 (6 bases). Trimming removed 1 base at V and 1 base at J, with 14 bases between. The CDR3 runs 17 residues. From germline, CDR1 is LNHDA and CDR2 SQIVND (reference sequence). The CDR3 nucleotides read TGTGCCAGTAGTATAGCGGGGGGCGGGGGAAGCAATCAGCCCCAGCATTTT. It encodes CASSIAGGGGSNQPQHF.